Listed below are T cell receptor beta chains from one sample, sequenced in a study of T-cell reconstitution after alpha-beta-depleted transplantation in children. TCRdb re-analysed the PCR reads in MiXCR, keeping a single row per CDR3 protein. The data show 500,000 or so distinct CDR3 sequences, 32% seen once. Here the sequenced sample was PBMCs from the stem cell graft donor, taken from the stem cell graft. The source of these receptors is a human donor who donated a stem cell graft to a child with aplastic anemia. CDR3s include the opening cysteine and the closing phenylalanine or tryptophan. The D gene is left open where the match is weak. Expanded clones are given a class, and other clones once, few, many or no size at all.

len,abundance,d_gene,j_gene,v_gene,CDR3aa,CDR3nt
15,-,-,TRBJ1-3,TRBV27,CASSRTASSGNTTYF,TGTGCCAGCAGTCGGACAGCGAGCTCTGGAAACACCACATATTTT
14,few,-,TRBJ1-2,TRBV12-3/TRBV12-4,CASRPNQVISGYTF,TGTGCCAGCAGACCAAATCAGGTTATCAGTGGCTACACCTTC
17,-,TRBD1,TRBJ2-6,TRBV24-1,CATSGGQDSSGANVLTF,TGTGCCACCAGTGGGGGACAGGACAGCTCTGGGGCCAACGTCCTGACTTTC
12,-,-,TRBJ2-7,TRBV27,CASSLSGHEQYF,TGTGCCAGCTCTCTTAGTGGCCACGAGCAGTACTTC
15,few,TRBD2,TRBJ2-5,TRBV7-6,CASSRSGRAVETQYF,TGTGCCAGCAGCCGTAGCGGGAGGGCCGTGGAGACCCAGTACTTC
14,-,TRBD2,TRBJ2-7,TRBV28,CASSSNREGYEQYF,TGTGCCAGCAGTTCGAACCGGGAGGGCTACGAGCAGTACTTC
18,-,-,TRBJ1-3,TRBV30,CAWSVHGTVGLSGNTIYF,TGTGCCTGGAGTGTACACGGGACGGTGGGCCTTTCTGGAAACACCATATATTTT
11,few,-,TRBJ1-1,TRBV20-1,CSARDLRKAFF,TGCAGTGCTAGAGATTTAAGGAAAGCTTTCTTT
17,-,-,TRBJ2-5,TRBV4-3,CASSQAFPSVRSETQYF,TGCGCCAGCAGCCAAGCTTTCCCCTCAGTAAGATCGGAGACCCAGTACTTC
16,-,TRBD2,TRBJ2-2,TRBV7-2,CASSRVAGPNTGELFF,TGTGCCAGCAGCCGGGTAGCGGGGCCGAACACCGGGGAGCTGTTTTTT
15,-,TRBD2,TRBJ2-1,TRBV6-2/TRBV6-3,CASITPTSVYNEQFF,TGTGCCAGCATAACACCGACTAGCGTCTACAATGAGCAGTTCTTC
17,-,-,TRBJ2-3,TRBV4-2,CASSQNWLGGGTDTQYF,TGTGCCAGCAGCCAAAATTGGTTGGGGGGAGGCACAGATACGCAGTATTTT
15,-,-,TRBJ2-1,TRBV7-2,CASSLSGPSGNEQFF,TGTGCCAGCAGCTTAAGCGGGCCCTCGGGGAATGAGCAGTTCTTC
14,-,-,TRBJ2-5,TRBV29-1,CSVEDRGTQETQYF,TGCAGCGTTGAAGATCGGGGCACACAAGAGACCCAGTACTTC
14,-,-,TRBJ1-1,TRBV29-1,CSGRDRTLNTEAFF,TGCAGCGGCCGGGACCGGACCTTGAACACTGAAGCTTTCTTT
14,few,-,TRBJ1-1,TRBV6-5,CASSYSRGDTEAFF,TGTGCCAGCAGTTACTCGAGGGGAGACACTGAAGCTTTCTTT
12,-,-,TRBJ2-1,TRBV20-1,CNARTEYNEQFF,TGCAATGCTAGAACAGAATACAATGAGCAGTTCTTC
14,few,TRBD1,TRBJ1-1,TRBV12-3/TRBV12-4,CASRLGQGDTEAFF,TGTGCCAGCAGACTGGGACAGGGGGACACTGAAGCTTTCTTT
15,-,TRBD2,TRBJ2-1,TRBV11-2,CASSLELAGGSEQFF,TGTGCCAGCAGCTTAGAACTAGCGGGAGGTAGTGAGCAGTTCTTC
14,-,-,TRBJ2-1,TRBV18,CASSLKRLGDEQFF,TGTGCCAGCTCACTCAAGCGGTTAGGGGATGAGCAGTTCTTC